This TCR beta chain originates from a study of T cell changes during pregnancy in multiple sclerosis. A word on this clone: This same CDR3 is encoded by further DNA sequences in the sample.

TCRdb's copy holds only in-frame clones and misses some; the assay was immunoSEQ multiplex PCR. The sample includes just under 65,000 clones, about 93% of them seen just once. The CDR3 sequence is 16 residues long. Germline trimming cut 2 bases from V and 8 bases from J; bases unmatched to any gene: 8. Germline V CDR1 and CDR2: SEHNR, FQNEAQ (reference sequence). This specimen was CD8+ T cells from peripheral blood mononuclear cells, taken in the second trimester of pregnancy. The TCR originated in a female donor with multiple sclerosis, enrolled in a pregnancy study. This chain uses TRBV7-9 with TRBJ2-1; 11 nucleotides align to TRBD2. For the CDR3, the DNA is TGTGCCAGCAGCTTAACTAGCGGGAGTCTCATCCATGAGCAGTTCTTC. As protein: CASSLTSGSLIHEQFF.